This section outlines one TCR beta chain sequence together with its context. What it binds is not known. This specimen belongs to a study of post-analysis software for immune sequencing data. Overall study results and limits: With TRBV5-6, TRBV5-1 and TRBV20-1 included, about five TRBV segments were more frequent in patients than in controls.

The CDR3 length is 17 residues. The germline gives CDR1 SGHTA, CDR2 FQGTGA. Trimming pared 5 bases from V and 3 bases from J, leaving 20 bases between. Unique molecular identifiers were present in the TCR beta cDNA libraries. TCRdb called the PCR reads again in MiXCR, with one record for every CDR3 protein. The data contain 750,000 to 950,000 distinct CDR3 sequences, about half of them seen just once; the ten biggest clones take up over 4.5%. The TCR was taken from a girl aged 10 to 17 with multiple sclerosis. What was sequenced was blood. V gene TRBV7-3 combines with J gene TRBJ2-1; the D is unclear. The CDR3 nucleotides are TGTGCCAGCAGCCCCGGACCGACCCAACTCAACTACAATGAGCAGTTCTTC. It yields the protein CASSPGPTQLNYNEQFF.